The 28 T cell receptor beta chains below were found in one sample sequenced in a study of shared clonotypes between healthy human individuals. The assay was immunoSEQ multiplex PCR, and TCRdb's table has in-frame clones only and misses some. This sample carries about 1.1 million clones, approximately 80% of them seen once, and the ten largest clones take 0.89%. Sequencing used memory CD4+ T cells from PBMCs. The subset here: CD45RA-negative fraction. These receptors were obtained from a young man in good health. Some clones in this sample may be carry-over from other donors' samples.

V is TRBV7-8 and J is TRBJ2-7; TRBD1 agrees at 7 bases. V was pared by 5 bases and J by 6 bases, with 10 bases of the junction left unmatched. CDR3 length: 14 residues. Germline values: CDR1 SGHVS, CDR2 FQNEAQ. CDR3 sequence: CASSLSSHRGEQYF. CDR3 coding DNA: TGTGCCAGCAGCCTCTCGTCCCACAGGGGCGAGCAGTACTTC.

The V call is TRBV30, the J call TRBJ1-6, with D maybe TRBD1 (6 bases). V was pared by 1 base and J by 7 bases, with 11 bases between. The CDR3 sequence is 14 residues long. Looked up from germline, CDR1 is GTSNPN and CDR2 is SVGIG (reference sequence). CDR3 DNA: TGTGCCTGGAGTGCACAGGGAAGGAATTCACCCCTCCACTTT. This sequence encodes CAWSAQGRNSPLHF.

This chain links TRBV5-1 with TRBJ2-7; possible D gene TRBD2, 5 bases. V was trimmed by 4 bases and J by 3 bases, leaving 11 bases between them. The length of the CDR3 is 13 residues. Germline V gene lookup returns CDR1 SGHRS and CDR2 YFSETQ. CDR3 DNA sequence: TGCGCCAGCAGCGCCGGGAACAACTACGAGCAGTACTTC. Protein product: CASSAGNNYEQYF.

On this clone itself: Other nucleotide sequences in the sample specify the same CDR3. The chain couples TRBV10-3 to TRBJ2-5; 8 positions match TRBD1. Germline CDR1 and CDR2: ENHRY and SYGVKD. V lost 6 bases to trimming and J lost 2 bases; unmatched junction nucleotides: 5. CDR3 length: 14 residues. CDR3 region: CAIRQGATQETQYF. DNA of the CDR3: TGTGCCATCAGGCAGGGGGCTACGCAAGAGACCCAGTACTTC.

The gene calls are TRBV27 and TRBJ2-3; TRBD1 aligns across 9 bases. There are 19 residues in the CDR3. CDR1 and CDR2 (germline): MNHEY, SMNVEV (reference sequence). V lost 2 bases, J lost 0 bases, and 12 bases stayed unmatched. CDR3 DNA: TGTGCCAGCAGTTTAAGGGGGACAGGGCTAGCGGTGAGCACAGATACGCAGTATTTT. It specifies CASSLRGTGLAVSTDTQYF.

At least ten counts were recorded for this clone. The chain employs TRBV6-1 and TRBJ1-5; D ambiguous. CDR3 size: 15 residues. Germline V gene sequence: CDR1 MNHNS, CDR2 SASEGT. V was pared by 5 bases and J by 7 bases, with 18 bases between. The CDR3 here is CASSSIGGLVQPQHF. In nucleotides, the CDR3 is TGTGCCAGCAGTTCAATTGGAGGGTTGGTACAGCCCCAGCATTTT.

The chain carries TRBV4-1 and TRBJ1-5; D uncertain. This CDR3 contains 12 residues. Germline assignment: CDR1 MGHRA and CDR2 YSYEKL. Trimming took off 4 bases at V and 9 bases at J, with 10 bases between the two ends. For the CDR3, the DNA is TGCGCCAGCAGCCCCCCCGTCGGGCCCCAGCATTTT. Translated, it gives CASSPPVGPQHF.

The chain employs TRBV5-8 and TRBJ2-7, with D hard to call. CDR3 length: 12 amino acids. V was pared by 5 bases and J by 6 bases, with 12 bases between. Germline lookup yields CDR1 SGHTS and CDR2 YDEGEE. The CDR3 coding sequence is TGTGCCAGCAGTTCCTGGGTAGTCGAGCAGTACTTC. Translating it yields CASSSWVVEQYF.

Note on this clone: This likely traces to a read error, being one base from a far larger clone. The rearrangement joins TRBV29-1 to TRBJ1-1; 10 bases map to TRBD1. CDR1 is SQVTM, CDR2 ANQGSEA, per germline. V trimming: 8 bases; J trimming: 3 bases; junction bases outside the gene matches: 6. CDR3 length: 13 amino acids. The DNA for the CDR3 is TGCAGCTGGGGACAGGGGAGGGACACTGAAGCTTTCTTT. It encodes CSWGQGRDTEAFF.

The chain links TRBV18 to TRBJ2-1; possible D gene TRBD1, 6 bases. Germline loops: CDR1 KGHSH, CDR2 LQKENI. Trimming removed 5 bases at V and 4 bases at J, with 15 bases between. The CDR3 has 15 amino acids. The CDR3 sequence is CASSSRDTTYNEQFF. The DNA of the CDR3 is TGTGCCAGCTCAAGCCGGGACACTACATACAATGAGCAGTTCTTC.

The chain uses TRBV12-5 and TRBJ2-2; D may be TRBD1 (5 bases). Germline V gene sequence: CDR1 LGHNT, CDR2 FRNRAP. CDR3 length: 14 amino acids. Trimming removed 8 bases at V and 1 base at J, with 11 bases between. The CDR3 sequence: CASSAGRNTGELFF. As DNA, the CDR3 is TGTGCTAGTTCGGCAGGGCGGAACACCGGGGAGCTGTTTTTT.

The J gene is TRBJ1-2, the V gene TRBV9; tentative D call: TRBD1 (6 bases). This CDR3 is 17 amino acids long. CDR1 and CDR2 (germline): SGDLS, YYNGEE. V was trimmed by 0 bases and J by 8 bases, leaving 23 bases between them. The CDR3 spells CASSVGWQGPLSGGYTF. DNA for the CDR3: TGTGCCAGCAGCGTAGGGTGGCAGGGGCCCCTTTCGGGCGGCTACACCTTC.

The chain employs TRBV15 and TRBJ1-5, with 12 bases that match TRBD1. V shed 2 bases, J shed 6 bases, and the junction held 5 bases outside the gene matches. CDR3 length: 16 amino acids. The germline V gene has CDR1 LNHNV and CDR2 YYDKDF (reference sequence). The CDR3 here is CATSRTGTGGLQPQHF. CDR3 coding DNA: TGTGCCACCAGCAGAACCGGGACAGGGGGCCTTCAGCCCCAGCATTTT.

The chain joins TRBV6-5 to TRBJ2-3; no reliable D call. V shed 6 bases and J shed 0 bases, with 7 bases lying between them. Germline CDR1 and CDR2: MNHEY and SVGAGI. The CDR3 runs to 13 residues. The CDR3 loop reads CASRTYSTDTQYF. The CDR3 bases are TGTGCCAGCAGGACATATAGCACAGATACGCAGTATTTT.

The chain links TRBV4-1 to TRBJ1-5; 8 positions match TRBD1. The junction had 8 bases not matched to a gene; V was cut back by 5 bases and J by 5 bases. The CDR3 sequence is 15 residues long. Germline V CDR1 and CDR2: MGHRA, YSYEKL. The CDR3 region has the DNA TGCGCCAGCAGCGCCCCCGGGACAGGATATCAGCCCCAGCATTTT. Encoded protein: CASSAPGTGYQPQHF.

This sequence joins TRBV29-1 and TRBJ1-5; D is uncertain. V was trimmed by 6 bases and J by 0 bases, leaving 12 bases between them. CDR1 is SQVTM, CDR2 ANQGSEA, per germline. The CDR3 length is 14 residues. This chain's CDR3 is CSVAGLNSNQPQHF. The CDR3 DNA sequence: TGCAGCGTCGCGGGTCTTAATAGCAATCAGCCCCAGCATTTT.

The chain links TRBV28 to TRBJ2-3; unclear D gene. This CDR3 region has 15 residues. Trimming shortened V by 8 bases and J by 2 bases, and 17 bases separated the two germline ends. Germline assignment: CDR1 MDHEN and CDR2 SYDVKM. CDR3 DNA sequence: TGTGCCAGCCCCCCGCCCGGGTGGCCCACAGATACGCAGTATTTT. This sequence encodes CASPPPGWPTDTQYF.

This chain connects TRBV7-2 to TRBJ1-2; D uncertain. V lost 1 base and J lost 5, with 20 bases in between. CDR1 and CDR2 from the germline V gene are SGHTA and FQGNSA. This CDR3 comprises 17 residues. The CDR3, as DNA: TGTGCCAGCAGCTTAGTGTTCGTAGGGTTGAAACGGTATGGCTACACCTTC. Amino acids: CASSLVFVGLKRYGYTF.

Comments on this clone: A much larger clone lies a single base off, so this may be a read error. The V call is TRBV4-2, the J call TRBJ1-5; 7 bases map to TRBD1. Germline CDR1 LGHNA, CDR2 YNFKEQ. The CDR3 is made up of 15 amino acids. The CDR3 sequence is CASGHRDSRNQPQHF. The DNA of the CDR3 is TGTGCCAGCGGCCACCGGGACAGTCGCAATCAGCCCCAGCATTTT.

The rearrangement joins TRBV28 to TRBJ2-7, with D unresolved. Germline V gene sequence: CDR1 MDHEN, CDR2 SYDVKM. Trimming shortened V by 6 bases and J by 0 bases, and 9 bases separated the two germline ends. The CDR3 is 13 residues long. As DNA, the CDR3 is TGTGCCAGCAGCGTACAGAGCTCCTACGAGCAGTACTTC. Translated, it gives CASSVQSSYEQYF.

On this clone: Additional DNA sequences in this sample encode the identical CDR3. V gene TRBV5-1 combines with J gene TRBJ2-7, with TRBD1 matching over 7 bases. The germline gives CDR1 SGHRS, CDR2 YFSETQ. J lost 2 bases, V lost 0 bases, and 2 bases had no gene match. CDR3 length: 14 amino acids. CDR3 residues: CASSLGQGAYEQYF. The CDR3 DNA reads TGCGCCAGCAGCTTGGGACAGGGAGCCTACGAGCAGTACTTC. The full variable domain, rest sourced from reference TRBV5-1 and TRBJ2-7, is KAGVTQTPRYLIKTRGQQVTLSCSPISGHRSVSWYQQTPGQGLQFLFEYFSETQRNKGNFPGRFSGRQFSNSRSEMNVSTLELGDSALYLCASSLGQGAYEQYFGPGTRLTVT.

The chain employs TRBV10-3 and TRBJ1-2; 8 bases line up with TRBD1. This CDR3 comprises 17 residues. Germline V CDR1 and CDR2: ENHRY, SYGVKD. Trimming removed 4 bases from V and 2 bases from J; junction bases left unmatched: 12. CDR3 protein: CAISGGDGTGGNYGYTF. The CDR3 region has the DNA TGTGCCATCAGTGGAGGGGATGGTACAGGGGGGAACTATGGCTACACCTTC.

The V and J genes are TRBV9 and TRBJ1-2; D remains unclear. V lost 3 bases and J lost 4, with 10 bases in between. The CDR3 runs to 13 residues. Germline lookup yields CDR1 SGDLS and CDR2 YYNGEE. The CDR3 spells CASSAILGYGYTF. The CDR3, as DNA: TGTGCCAGCAGCGCCATATTAGGCTATGGCTACACCTTC.

V is TRBV19 and J is TRBJ2-6; 11 bases are a match to TRBD2. Germline V gene sequence: CDR1 LNHDA, CDR2 SQIVND (reference sequence). Trimming removed 5 bases from V and 0 bases from J; junction bases left unmatched: 6. The CDR3 is 18 amino acids. CDR3: CASSDLAGGHSGANVLTF. The CDR3 DNA reads TGTGCCAGTAGTGATCTAGCGGGAGGCCACTCTGGGGCCAACGTCCTGACTTTC.

V and J are TRBV7-8 and TRBJ1-1; no reliable D call. The germline gives CDR1 SGHVS, CDR2 FQNEAQ. The CDR3 is 14 amino acids. V was pared by 1 base and J by 3 bases, with 9 bases between. The CDR3 sequence: CASSLDGLYTEAFF. CDR3 bases: TGTGCCAGCAGCTTAGACGGCCTCTACACTGAAGCTTTCTTT.

The rearrangement links TRBV27 to TRBJ1-5; D remains unclear. The ends were cut back, 8 bases at V and 0 bases at J, with 20 bases in the middle. The CDR3 contains 17 residues. Germline CDR1 reads MNHEY; CDR2 reads SMNVEV (reference sequence). This CDR3 is CASRGKGSSYSNQPQHF. CDR3 DNA: TGTGCCAGCCGTGGTAAGGGCTCCTCATATAGCAATCAGCCCCAGCATTTT.

The CDR3 bases are TGCGCCAGCAGCTTGGAGAGTAGCAATCAGCCCCAGCATTTT. Its protein product is CASSLESSNQPQHF. J is TRBJ1-5 and V is TRBV5-1; D is unclear. Germline V CDR1 and CDR2: SGHRS, YFSETQ. Trimming left V 0 bases short and J 0 bases short, with 4 bases between. This CDR3 has 14 residues. Looking up the rest from reference TRBV5-1 and TRBJ1-5 gives the full variable domain: KAGVTQTPRYLIKTRGQQVTLSCSPISGHRSVSWYQQTPGQGLQFLFEYFSETQRNKGNFPGRFSGRQFSNSRSEMNVSTLELGDSALYLCASSLESSNQPQHFGDGTRLSIL.

The gene calls are TRBV5-6 and TRBJ2-1; D not resolved. The CDR3 extends over 13 amino acids. V shed 1 base and J shed 9 bases, with 11 bases lying between them. The V gene's germline CDR1 is SGHDT and CDR2 YYEEEE. This CDR3 reads CASSLPPNSEQFF. The DNA for the CDR3 is TGTGCCAGCAGCTTGCCCCCGAATAGTGAGCAGTTCTTC.